This TCR beta chain was captured in a study of persistence of HIV-infected CD4 T cells. This clone was seen once. Its target is unknown. This was the immunoSEQ version 4 assay in survey mode. Each sample used up to roughly 1 ug genomic DNA diluted to approximately 10 ng/uL. Profiling relied on immunoSEQ multiplex PCR, and the TCRdb table lists in-frame clones only, not all of them. The sample has roughly 64,000 clones; about 77% are singletons. Study-level results: Compared with CD3/CD28-stimulated cells, CMV- and Gag-responding cells showed lower TCRbeta richness.

Germline lookup yields CDR1 KGHSH and CDR2 LQKENI. CDR3 size: 14 residues. Trimming removed 1 base at V and 1 base at J, with 7 bases between. Overlapping HIV-1 Gag 15-mer peptides at approximately 0.96 ug per peptide per mL were used. Sorted nonresponding memory CD4+ T cells were CD40L-negative, CD69-negative, CD45RO-high. Adults with HIV-1 started suppressive ART while chronically infected. J is TRBJ1-1 and V is TRBV18; D call uncertain. Sequenced material: CD4+ T cells sorted from PBMCs after approximately 19-hour stimulation, taken from a patient who received antiretroviral therapy. This receptor was identified in an adult man with HIV who was CMV-seropositive. In DNA, the CDR3 is TGTGCCAGCTCACCACAATGGGAGAACACTGAAGCTTTCTTT. This gives the protein CASSPQWENTEAFF.